The 28 T cell receptor beta chains below come from one sample, sequenced in a study of T-cell memory formation after mild COVID-19. TCRdb processed the 5' RACE reads anew with MiXCR; each CDR3 protein has one entry. Of 110,000 or so distinct CDR3 sequences listed, about a fifth were seen once; the top ten hold approximately 41%. The sample comprised PBMCs or a T cell subset sorted from them (not recorded which). The receptors were gathered from a man between 18 and 29 years old who had mild COVID-19 (a few samples of this study predate the infection). Cell type and time point are not known.

This clonotype was seen a handful of times. The chain couples TRBV21-1 to TRBJ2-5; TRBD1 reflects the table's D call only, with no check against the DNA. TRBV21-1 is given as a pseudogene. This CDR3 is built from 13 residues. CDR3 sequence (DNA): TGTGCCAGCGCGACAGGGGGGCGAGAGACCCAGTACTTC. Protein: CASATGGRETQYF.

The chain combines TRBV12-3 or TRBV12-4 with TRBJ2-3; 7 bases are a match to TRBD2. Trimming cost V 7 bases and J 2 bases; bases outside gene matches: 6. The CDR3 runs to 14 residues. The CDR3, as DNA: TGTGCCAGCACCAAAGCGGGGTACACAGATACGCAGTATTTT. This sequence encodes CASTKAGYTDTQYF.

The rearrangement links TRBV29-1 to TRBJ2-1; tentatively, D is TRBD1 or TRBD2 (5 bases each). The ends were cut back, 4 bases at V and 9 bases at J, with 13 bases in the middle. Germline V gene data show CDR1 as SQVTM and CDR2 as ANQGSEA. The CDR3 consists of 12 residues. CDR3 nucleotides: TGCAGCGTTGGTGCAGGGACGGGTGAGCAGTTCTTC. As protein: CSVGAGTGEQFF.

The chain recombines TRBV10-3 with TRBJ2-1, with D tentatively TRBD1 or TRBD2 (5 bases each). The germline CDR1 and CDR2 sequences are ENHRY and SYGVKD. The V and J ends lost 2 bases and 4 bases respectively, with 15 bases between them. CDR3 length: 16 residues. The CDR3 region has the DNA TGTGCCATCAGTGAGCAGGACATACTAGTTTACAATGAGCAGTTCTTC. Residues: CAISEQDILVYNEQFF.

V is TRBV4-3 and J is TRBJ2-2, with D perhaps TRBD2 (6 bases). Per germline, CDR1 LGHNA and CDR2 YSLEER. Trimming removed 0 bases from V and 4 bases from J, with 9 bases in between. There are 15 residues in the CDR3. The CDR3 spells CASSQDWRGTGELFF. CDR3 in DNA: TGCGCCAGCAGCCAAGACTGGAGGGGCACCGGGGAGCTGTTTTTT.

The chain links TRBV7-2 to TRBJ2-5, with 7 bases fitting TRBD2. Germline V gene sequence: CDR1 SGHTA, CDR2 FQGNSA. This CDR3 contains 17 residues. The V segment lost 1 base and the J segment 1 base; nucleotides outside the gene matches: 9. In DNA form, the CDR3 reads TGTGCCAGCAGCTTAGTTTCCCGGGGGGACCTCCAAGAGACCCAGTACTTC. Translated: CASSLVSRGDLQETQYF.

This clonotype was observed a few times. The chain uses TRBV9 and TRBJ2-3; D is possibly TRBD2 (5 bases). The V end lost 4 bases, the J end lost 9 bases, and 15 bases lay between the germline ends. In germline, CDR1 is SGDLS, CDR2 YYNGEE. The CDR3 covers 13 residues. Here the CDR3 reads CASSPNSDSTQYF. The DNA for the CDR3 is TGTGCCAGCAGCCCTAATAGCGATAGCACGCAGTATTTT.

The rearrangement uses TRBV7-9 and TRBJ2-3; TRBD2 agrees at 9 bases. The CDR3 consists of 18 residues. CDR1 is SEHNR and CDR2 is FQNEAQ in the germline V gene (reference sequence). V shed 3 bases and J 0 bases; nucleotides not matched to a gene: 10. In DNA, the CDR3 is TGTGCCAGCAGCTTCCCCGTCGCGAGCGGGGGGAGCACAGATACGCAGTATTTT. The encoded protein is CASSFPVASGGSTDTQYF. The full variable domain, rest sourced from reference TRBV7-9 and TRBJ2-3, is DTGVSQNPRHKITKRGQNVTFRCDPISEHNRLYWYRQTLGQGPEFLTYFQNEAQLEKSRLLSDRFSAERPKGSFSTLEIQRTEQGDSAMYLCASSFPVASGGSTDTQYFGPGTRLTVL.

The J gene is TRBJ2-5, the V gene TRBV27, with 9 bases fitting TRBD2. Germline V gene lookup returns CDR1 MNHEY and CDR2 SMNVEV (reference sequence). J was trimmed by 1 base and V by 2 bases; bases with no gene match: 2. CDR3 length: 15 residues. Written as DNA, the CDR3 is TGTGCCAGCAGTTTAAGGGGACTAGCCCAAGAGACCCAGTACTTC. Its translation: CASSLRGLAQETQYF.

The table lists this clonotype with many counts. The chain uses TRBV6-1 and TRBJ2-3; D unclear. The CDR3 totals 16 residues. Germline CDR1 reads MNHNS; CDR2 reads SASEGT. Trimming shortened V by 4 bases and J by 3 bases, and 17 bases separated the two germline ends. The DNA of the CDR3 is TGTGCCAGCAGTGGAAATCCGGGCCGTGAGACAGATACGCAGTATTTT. As protein: CASSGNPGRETDTQYF.

The CDR3 DNA sequence: TGTGCCAGCAGTTGGGGACTGGACACCGGGGAGCTGTTTTTT. Its protein is CASSWGLDTGELFF. The chain couples TRBV6-2 or TRBV6-3 to TRBJ2-2, with D possibly TRBD2 on 6 matching bases. V was pared by 4 bases and J by 3 bases, with 9 bases between. The germline gives CDR1 MNHEY, CDR2 SVGEGT. The CDR3 sequence is 14 residues long.

The chain uses TRBV4-3 and TRBJ2-5; unclear D gene. CDR1 LGHNA and CDR2 YSLEER come from the germline V gene. This CDR3 has 15 amino acids. Between the trimmed V and J ends, which lost 1 base and 3 bases, there was a span of 12 bases. The CDR3 DNA follows: TGCGCCAGCAGCCAAGGGTCGGGCCCAGAAGAGACCCAGTACTTC. It is translated as CASSQGSGPEETQYF.

This chain links TRBV7-2 with TRBJ2-7; TRBD1 aligns across 7 bases. This CDR3 comprises 13 residues. V shed 1 base and J 5 bases; nucleotides not matched to a gene: 2. The germline gives CDR1 SGHTA, CDR2 FQGNSA. The CDR3 DNA is TGTGCCAGCAGCTTAGTAGGGGGCGACGAGCAGTACGTC. Its protein is CASSLVGGDEQYV.

This clonotype was recorded a few times. The chain carries TRBV9 and TRBJ2-1, with 7 nucleotides matching TRBD1. The CDR3 covers 15 residues. Per the germline V gene, CDR1 is SGDLS and CDR2 is YYNGEE. With 4 bases clipped from V and 4 bases from J, the junction kept 8 bases outside the gene matches. Here the CDR3 reads CASSPPTGRYNEQFF. DNA for the CDR3: TGTGCCAGCAGCCCGCCGACAGGGAGATACAATGAGCAGTTCTTC.

The chain joins TRBV12-3 or TRBV12-4 to TRBJ1-1; the match to TRBD1 covers 8 bases. The CDR3 length is 15 residues. The J segment lost 4 bases and the V segment lost 8 bases, leaving 12 bases of the junction unmatched. The CDR3 spells CASSFRGTGSTEAFF. As DNA, the CDR3 is TGTGCCAGCTCTTTCAGAGGGACAGGAAGCACTGAAGCTTTCTTT.

This clonotype has only a few counts. The rearrangement joins TRBV29-1 to TRBJ2-2, with D possibly being TRBD2 (5 bases). With 7 bases removed from V and 0 bases from J, the gap between germline ends came to 12 bases. CDR3 length: 14 amino acids. Per the germline V gene, CDR1 is SQVTM and CDR2 is ANQGSEA. CDR3 coding DNA: TGCAGCGGGACTCCGGGATCGAACACCGGGGAGCTGTTTTTT. Residues: CSGTPGSNTGELFF.

V usage is TRBV12-3 or TRBV12-4 and J usage is TRBJ2-1; maybe TRBD2 (6 bases). Between the trimmed V and J ends, which lost 6 bases and 6 bases, there was a span of 12 bases. The CDR3 runs 13 residues. In nucleotides, the CDR3 is TGTGCCAGCAGCATCCGGGACTCCAATGAGCAGTTCTTC. The encoded protein is CASSIRDSNEQFF.

This clonotype came up a few times. V gene TRBV5-5 combines with J gene TRBJ2-5; 9 bases agree with TRBD1. V dropped 2 bases and J dropped 5; count of bases not matched to a gene: 7. The CDR3 totals 15 residues. CDR1 SGHKS and CDR2 YYEKEE come from the germline V gene (reference sequence). The CDR3 loop is CASSLSGTGMETQYF. The CDR3 DNA follows: TGTGCCAGCAGCTTATCCGGGACAGGGATGGAGACCCAGTACTTC.

The J gene is TRBJ1-1, the V gene TRBV7-9, with TRBD1 identical over 7 bases. CDR1 is SEHNR, CDR2 FQNEAQ, per germline (reference sequence). V was pared by 5 bases and J by 6 bases, with 3 bases of the junction left unmatched. The CDR3 is 12 amino acids. The CDR3 DNA reads TGTGCCAGCAGCGAGGGACAGCCTGAAGCTTTCTTT. It codes for CASSEGQPEAFF. The entire variable domain, with the rest obtained from reference TRBV7-9 and TRBJ1-1, is as follows: DTGVSQNPRHKITKRGQNVTFRCDPISEHNRLYWYRQTLGQGPEFLTYFQNEAQLEKSRLLSDRFSAERPKGSFSTLEIQRTEQGDSAMYLCASSEGQPEAFFGQGTRLTVV.

This clonotype was detected a few times. V gene TRBV6-6 combines with J gene TRBJ1-6; D not resolved. The CDR3 runs to 9 residues. V lost 7 bases to trimming and J lost 13 bases, with 5 bases between them. CDR1 and CDR2 (germline): MNHNY, SVGAGI (reference sequence). This CDR3 reads CASMSPLHF. The DNA for the CDR3 is TGTGCCAGCATGTCGCCCCTCCACTTT.

This clonotype was recorded a few times. J is TRBJ2-7 and V is TRBV6-2 or TRBV6-3; D is unclear. The CDR3 spans 13 residues. Germline CDR1 is MNHEY and CDR2 is SVGEGT. V was clipped by 2 bases and J by 0 bases, with 5 bases between them. In DNA, the CDR3 is TGTGCCAGCAGTTACCCTGGCTCCTACGAGCAGTACTTC. Encoded protein: CASSYPGSYEQYF.

The V and J genes are TRBV7-3 and TRBJ2-6; D unresolved. The CDR3 loop spans 15 amino acids. Germline CDR1 SGHTA, CDR2 FQGTGA. V gave up 5 bases and J gave up 0 bases, with 8 bases separating them. CDR3 loop: CASSQPSSGANVLTF. DNA for the CDR3: TGTGCCAGCAGCCAACCGAGCTCTGGGGCCAACGTCCTGACTTTC. The full variable domain, completed using reference TRBV7-3 and TRBJ2-6, is GAGVSQTPSNKVTEKGKYVELRCDPISGHTALYWYRQSLGQGPEFLIYFQGTGAADDSGLPNDRFFAVRPEGSVSTLKIQRTERGDSAVYLCASSQPSSGANVLTFGAGSRLTVL.

The chain recombines TRBV5-1 with TRBJ2-1; unclear D gene. The CDR3 contains 14 residues. Germline V gene sequence: CDR1 SGHRS, CDR2 YFSETQ. Trimming took 3 bases from V and 6 from J, leaving 13 bases between them. The CDR3 here is CASSWLSRGNEQFF. For the CDR3, the DNA is TGCGCCAGCAGCTGGCTTTCCCGAGGCAATGAGCAGTTCTTC.

The table lists this clonotype with a few counts. This chain links TRBV6-5 with TRBJ2-3; either TRBD1 or TRBD2 may supply D (6 bases each). Germline CDR1 is MNHEY and CDR2 is SVGAGI. V gave up 5 bases and J gave up 3 bases, with 15 bases separating them. This CDR3 is built from 15 residues. The CDR3 loop reads CASSQKGGFTDTQYF. The CDR3 bases are TGTGCCAGCAGTCAAAAGGGGGGATTTACAGATACGCAGTATTTT.

The V call is TRBV2, the J call TRBJ1-5, with D maybe TRBD1 (5 bases). The CDR3 is made up of 16 amino acids. Germline V CDR1 and CDR2: SNHLY, FYNNEI. The V and J ends lost 7 bases and 1 base respectively, with 17 bases between them. The CDR3 spells CASTAWGFGSNQPQHF. CDR3 sequence (DNA): TGTGCCAGCACGGCCTGGGGGTTTGGGAGCAATCAGCCCCAGCATTTT.

This clonotype has just a few counts. V is TRBV9 and J is TRBJ2-1; no clear D gene. Germline CDR1 reads SGDLS; CDR2 reads YYNGEE. The V end was cut by 2 bases, the J end by 0 bases, with 12 bases between. The CDR3 covers 16 residues. This CDR3 is CASSVFGQPSYNEQFF. The CDR3 bases are TGTGCCAGCAGCGTCTTTGGGCAGCCCTCCTACAATGAGCAGTTCTTC.

The chain joins TRBV6-2 or TRBV6-3 to TRBJ2-3; D is possibly TRBD1 (5 bases). CDR1 is MNHEY, CDR2 SVGEGT, per germline. The CDR3 is 15 amino acids. V lost 2 bases and J lost 6, with 15 bases in between. CDR3 DNA sequence: TGTGCCAGCAGTTACCGGCAGGGCCTTTACGATACGCAGTATTTT. It is translated as CASSYRQGLYDTQYF.

The chain employs TRBV11-2 and TRBJ2-3; 10 bases are shared with TRBD2. V lost 4 bases and J lost 4; bases outside the gene matches: 8. Germline V gives CDR1 SGHAT, CDR2 FQNNGV. The CDR3 has 16 amino acids. CDR3 sequence: CASSSLSGGAADTQYF. Written as DNA, the CDR3 is TGTGCCAGCAGCTCCTTGAGCGGGGGGGCCGCAGATACGCAGTATTTT.